These T cell receptor beta chains were read from a single sample in a study of T cell changes during pregnancy in multiple sclerosis. The table came from immunoSEQ multiplex PCR; TCRdb's copy has only in-frame clones and leaves some out. The sample shows under 65,000 clones, 80% to 95% of them seen only once. This sample comprised CD4+ T cells from peripheral blood mononuclear cells, obtained after pregnancy. Receptors originate from a female donor in good health, enrolled as a control in a pregnancy study. Each CDR3 is given with its conserved first and last residue. Fields, in order: V gene, CDR3 protein.

TRBV6-5 CASSYSPGVYGYTF
TRBV6-1 CANQGGSETQYF
TRBV28 CASSPSGGSTFEQYF
TRBV18 CASSPGATNEKLFF
TRBV30 CAWSVQQETQYF
TRBV5-1 CASSLEGRRATDTQYF
TRBV19 CASSILTVLGNQPQHF
TRBV30 CAWGTSLAGADTQYF
TRBV6-1 CASSEARTIAFF
TRBV7-2 CASSLGLAGGQETQYF
TRBV7-9 CASSPLVRGVTNQRETQYF
TRBV7-6 CASSLRASGDIYNEQFF
TRBV6-1 CASSEARGLAKNIQYF
TRBV7-8 CASSLATRTNEQYF
TRBV10-3 CAISVGTGGNTGELFF
TRBV7-8 CASSPWTRGEQFF
TRBV5-1 CASSLQGAVETQYF
TRBV9 CASSAGQGSNGYTF
TRBV5-4 CASSLISLGRANEQFF
TRBV27 CASSPTPFPGDYEQYF
TRBV14 CASSLGLALGELFF
TRBV19 CASSIDQGRDQPQHF
TRBV9 CASSVSPGTGEQPYEQYF
TRBV19 CASMDRGYEQYF
TRBV5-5 CASSSGGGVSEAFF
TRBV7-9 CASSPHVSEEYEQYF
TRBV19 CASSIDGQAGANVLTF
TRBV5-4 CASSLGAAMNTEAFF
TRBV14 CASSQDLWLLDSPDTDTQYF
TRBV19 CASSPSGGAGIEQFF
TRBV2 CASSEPRRGEAFF
TRBV2 CASGREGMVTDTQYF
TRBV6-5 CASSSLETQYF
TRBV5-4 CASSGTSGGPVTGELFF
TRBV7-6 CASSLAHRTSTDTQYF
TRBV10-1 CASPTASGSPTGELFF
TRBV2 CASWSGGNTEAFF
TRBV4-1 CASSQETGGNTEAFF
TRBV27 CASSSRDRNSPLHF
TRBV9 CASSVGGRRAGELFF
TRBV9 CASSVGGSGNQPQHF
TRBV5-4 CASSLLTGENIQYF
TRBV5-1 CASSSTGPPLHF
TRBV25-1 CASSVQGAEQFF
TRBV6-1 CASKLSGTNFGGYTF
TRBV27 CASSLWSASGTGELFF
TRBV7-8 CASSLDLASSYEQYF
TRBV7-8 CASSNYTFWGAGANVLTF
TRBV6-5 CASRADRINEKLFF
TRBV14 CASSHAGDTQYF
TRBV5-4 CASRRDIAGTRYETQYF
TRBV5-4 CASSPAAGGRSGELFF
TRBV6-6 CASSRLAGGYEQYF
TRBV18 CASSPLGVNTEAFF
TRBV28 CASSPRQGGTEAFF
TRBV18 CASSKNAWNYGYTF
TRBV5-8 CASSPQGHGYTEAFF
TRBV4-1 CASSQGGQAFHNYGYTF
TRBV19 CASSPETSVPYEQYF